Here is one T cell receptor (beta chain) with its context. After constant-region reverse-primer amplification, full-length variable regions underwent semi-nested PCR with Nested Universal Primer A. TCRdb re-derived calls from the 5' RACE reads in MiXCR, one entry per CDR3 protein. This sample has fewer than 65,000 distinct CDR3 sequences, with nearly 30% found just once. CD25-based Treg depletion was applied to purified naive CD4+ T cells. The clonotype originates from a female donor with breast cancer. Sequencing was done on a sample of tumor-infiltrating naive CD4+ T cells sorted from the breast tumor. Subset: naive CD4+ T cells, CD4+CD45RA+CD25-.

Written as DNA, the CDR3 is TGCAGTGCACCCCCGACAGGGCTTTTCGGCTACACCTTC. Encoded protein: CSAPPTGLFGYTF. V usage is TRBV20-1 and J usage is TRBJ1-2; 7 bases agree with TRBD1. CDR1 DFQATT and CDR2 SNEGSKA come from the germline V gene (reference sequence). This CDR3 has 13 amino acids. V was pared by 6 bases and J by 8 bases, with 12 bases of the junction left unmatched.